The 27 T cell receptor beta chains below were found in one sample sequenced in a study of molecular identifiers for immune sequencing clone quantification. TCRdb fed the PCR reads into MiXCR, producing one record per CDR3 protein. The repertoire consists of 35,000 to 40,000 distinct CDR3 sequences, with about a fifth occurring once and the leading ten covering about 1.2%. The sample taken for sequencing was naive CD8+ T cells from blood, with Jurkat cell RNA spiked in. Regarding subset: FACS-sorted CD8+CD4-CCR7+CD45RA+ naive T cells. These receptors were obtained from a human donor in good health. Some libraries in this study had Jurkat cell RNA spiked in.

This clonotype was observed many times. The V gene is TRBV4-3, the J gene TRBJ2-4; 12 bases map to TRBD2. The V gene's germline CDR1 is LGHNA and CDR2 YSLEER. V lost 0 bases, J lost 0 bases, and 18 bases stayed unmatched. This CDR3 contains 23 residues. CDR3 DNA: TGCGCCAGCAGCCAAGATTATCCCCCCCTGACTAGCGGGAGAAGTTTAGCCAAAAACATTCAGTACTTC. Translating gives CASSQDYPPLTSGRSLAKNIQYF.

This clonotype was seen more than once but under ten times. This CDR3 is CASSPSAGTRTGELFF. The CDR3 DNA is TGTGCCAGCAGCCCCTCAGCCGGGACAAGGACCGGGGAGCTGTTTTTT. The chain joins TRBV11-1 to TRBJ2-2, with a possible D match to TRBD1 (6 bases). CDR1 and CDR2 from the germline V gene are SGHAT and FQDESV (reference sequence). The ends were cut back, 5 bases at V and 5 bases at J, with 18 bases in the middle. The CDR3 runs 16 residues. The entire variable domain, with the rest obtained from reference TRBV11-1 and TRBJ2-2, is as follows: EAEVAQSPRYKITEKSQAVAFWCDPISGHATLYWYRQILGQGPELLVQFQDESVVDDSQLPKDRFSAERLKGVDSTLKIQPAELGDSAMYLCASSPSAGTRTGELFFGEGSRLTVL.

Of note for this clonotype: This may be a read error, as it is one base from a much larger clone. The chain joins TRBV10-3 to TRBJ2-5; TRBD1 agrees at 11 bases. Germline-derived CDR1 and CDR2 are ENHRY and SYGVKD. The CDR3 has 16 amino acids. Trimming removed 2 bases from V and 1 base from J; junction bases left unmatched: 3. The CDR3 is CAISEGDRGAQETQYF. As DNA, the CDR3 is TGTGCCATCAGTGAGGGGGACAGGGGGGCCCAAGAGACCCAGTACTTC.

This clonotype was found a few times. Since the CDR3 does not end with the conserved phenylalanine or tryptophan, this likely comes from a read error. The rearrangement links TRBV12-3 or TRBV12-4 to TRBJ1-1, with D hard to call. V dropped 3 bases and J dropped 3 bases, with 14 bases sitting between them. This CDR3 is 15 amino acids long. The CDR3 loop is CASSFSAPSDTEAFS. In DNA form, the CDR3 reads TGTGCCAGCAGTTTCAGCGCGCCCTCAGACACTGAAGCTTTCTCT.

This clonotype was recorded at least ten times. The chain combines TRBV5-6 with TRBJ2-7, with D tentatively TRBD1 (5 bases). The CDR3 has 15 residues. Germline V gives CDR1 SGHDT, CDR2 YYEEEE. The germline V and J ends were trimmed by 0 bases and 7 bases, with 17 bases remaining between them. The CDR3 spells CASSLEQGLLREQYF. CDR3 coding DNA: TGTGCCAGCAGCTTGGAGCAGGGTCTATTGCGAGAGCAGTACTTC.

V is TRBV20-1 and J is TRBJ2-3; D assignment may be TRBD1 or TRBD2 (7 bases each). Germline-derived CDR1 and CDR2 are DFQATT and SNEGSKA (reference sequence). This CDR3 comprises 13 residues. V was trimmed by 5 bases and J by 2 bases, leaving 11 bases between them. The CDR3 DNA is TGCAGTGCTCAGGGGGGGGTCACAGATACGCAGTATTTT. It translates to CSAQGGVTDTQYF.

This clonotype showed up many times. The chain recombines TRBV7-9 with TRBJ2-1; D is perhaps TRBD2 (6 bases). Germline CDR1 and CDR2: SEHNR and FQNEAQ (reference sequence). The CDR3 consists of 17 residues. V was cut by 6 bases and J by 5 bases, with 23 bases left in between. The CDR3 loop is CASRQSEGGPLDNEQFF. In DNA form, the CDR3 reads TGTGCCAGCAGACAGTCGGAAGGAGGGCCCCTAGACAATGAGCAGTTCTTC.

A few counts support this clonotype. The chain is built from TRBV6-5 and TRBJ2-7, with D perhaps TRBD2 (6 bases). Germline V lookup: CDR1 MNHEY, CDR2 SVGAGI. Deletions cut 4 bases from V and 7 bases from J, with 14 bases between. The length of the CDR3 is 13 residues. CDR3 amino acids: CASSSGAAGEQYF. CDR3 DNA sequence: TGTGCCAGCAGTTCGGGTGCCGCGGGGGAGCAGTACTTC.

This clonotype was counted at least ten times. The chain joins TRBV20-1 to TRBJ2-1, with D maybe TRBD2 (7 bases). This CDR3 is 16 amino acids long. V was trimmed by 0 bases and J by 3 bases, leaving 15 bases between them. Germline CDR1 reads DFQATT; CDR2 reads SNEGSKA (reference sequence). The CDR3 loop is CSARDLRGPDYNEQFF. Here the CDR3 DNA reads TGCAGTGCTAGAGATCTGCGGGGGCCCGACTACAATGAGCAGTTCTTC.

In its sample, this clonotype was seen many times. The CDR3 DNA sequence: TGTGCCAGCAGCTTGTACGGCTCCTACGAGCAGTACTTC. Translation: CASSLYGSYEQYF. The genes are TRBV5-8 and TRBJ2-7; D not resolved. The CDR3 runs to 13 residues. V lost 1 base, J lost 0 bases, and 5 bases lay in between. The germline CDR1 and CDR2 sequences are SGHTS and YDEGEE.

Comment on this clonotype: This may stem from a read error, because a much larger clone lies one nucleotide away. This CDR3 fails to terminate in the conserved phenylalanine or tryptophan, so it likely reflects a read error. The rearrangement joins TRBV30 to TRBJ2-6; no reliable D call. In germline, CDR1 is GTSNPN, CDR2 SVGIG (reference sequence). The V end lost 4 bases, the J end lost 2 bases, and 9 bases lay between the germline ends. The CDR3 contains 14 residues. This CDR3 reads CAWTPDAGANVLTS. The DNA for the CDR3 is TGTGCCTGGACCCCGGACGCTGGGGCCAACGTCCTGACTTCC.

There are many counts of this clonotype. This chain joins TRBV7-6 and TRBJ2-2, with D perhaps TRBD1 or TRBD2 (5 bases each). The germline CDR1 and CDR2 sequences are SGHVS and FNYEAQ. The V end lost 3 bases, the J end lost 6 bases, and 11 bases lay between the germline ends. The CDR3 contains 14 residues. The CDR3 sequence is CASSFGDGAGELFF. CDR3 nucleotide sequence: TGTGCCAGCAGCTTTGGGGACGGAGCCGGGGAGCTGTTTTTT. Using reference TRBV7-6 and TRBJ2-2 for the parts outside the CDR3, the full variable domain is GAGVSQSPRYKVTKRGQDVALRCDPISGHVSLYWYRQALGQGPEFLTYFNYEAQQDKSGLPNDRFSAERPEGSISTLTIQRTEQRDSAMYRCASSFGDGAGELFFGEGSRLTVL.

The sample holds many counts of this clonotype. In nucleotides, the CDR3 is TGTGCCAGCAGTTCAGGGGACGAGCAGTACTTC. Amino acids: CASSSGDEQYF. The chain links TRBV6-5 to TRBJ2-7, with D tentatively TRBD1 (6 bases). Germline V gene data show CDR1 as MNHEY and CDR2 as SVGAGI. Trimming shortened V by 4 bases and J by 5 bases, and 6 bases separated the two germline ends. The CDR3 has 11 residues.

The sample holds many counts of this clonotype. The J gene is TRBJ2-7, the V gene TRBV7-2; no clear D. Trimming took 6 bases from V and 6 from J, leaving 12 bases between them. The CDR3 loop spans 12 amino acids. Germline values: CDR1 SGHTA, CDR2 FQGNSA. The CDR3 loop reads CASSLMGSEQYF. CDR3 bases: TGTGCCAGCAGTCTAATGGGAAGCGAGCAGTACTTC.

Concerning this clonotype itself: This may arise from a read error, as a much more abundant clone is one base away. The gene calls are TRBV6-2 or TRBV6-3 and TRBJ1-1; TRBD1 might be the D (5 bases). Trimming stripped 6 bases from V and 8 bases from J, with 13 bases between. The germline V gene has CDR1 MNHEY and CDR2 SVGEGT. The CDR3 length is 12 residues. CDR3 nucleotide sequence: TGTGCCAGCAGGCATGGGACGGGAGAAGCTTTCTTT. Residues: CASRHGTGEAFF.

This clonotype was detected many times. The genes are TRBV7-2 and TRBJ2-5; D not certain. The CDR3 loop spans 14 amino acids. V was pared by 2 bases and J by 3 bases, with 10 bases between. Germline V gives CDR1 SGHTA, CDR2 FQGNSA. CDR3 in amino acids: CASSLNTEEETQYF. CDR3 nucleotide sequence: TGTGCCAGCAGCTTAAATACAGAGGAAGAGACCCAGTACTTC.

This clonotype was recorded a few times. This rearrangement joins TRBV27 to TRBJ2-7; D gene uncertain. The CDR3 runs to 12 residues. V lost 3 bases to trimming and J lost 6 bases, with 9 bases between them. Germline CDR1 MNHEY, CDR2 SMNVEV (reference sequence). CDR3 DNA sequence: TGTGCCAGCAGTTTTGCCCTTGGCGAGCAGTACTTC. The encoded protein is CASSFALGEQYF.

This clonotype was counted at least ten times. The V call is TRBV6-1, the J call TRBJ2-3; 7 positions match TRBD2. Per germline, CDR1 MNHNS and CDR2 SASEGT. This CDR3 spans 16 amino acids. The trim removed 4 bases at V and 2 bases at J, leaving 9 bases unmatched. The CDR3 is CASSGRGGGNTDTQYF. As DNA, the CDR3 is TGTGCCAGCAGTGGACGTGGCGGGGGTAACACAGATACGCAGTATTTT.

Note on this clonotype: This may come from a read error, since a much larger clone is one base off. The chain is built from TRBV5-6 and TRBJ2-4; weak D call: TRBD2 (6 bases). Germline CDR1 SGHDT, CDR2 YYEEEE. The CDR3 totals 15 residues. CDR3 region: CASSSRQLAKNIRYF. The CDR3 bases are TGTGCCAGCAGCTCGCGACAACTAGCCAAAAACATTCGGTACTTC.

This clonotype was observed many times. The chain recombines TRBV4-2 with TRBJ2-7; D gene ambiguous. Trimming removed 0 bases at V and 1 base at J, with 7 bases between. The CDR3 spans 14 residues. From germline, CDR1 is LGHNA and CDR2 YNFKEQ. The CDR3 loop is CASSQEVLSYEQYF. CDR3 bases: TGTGCCAGCAGCCAAGAAGTGCTATCCTACGAGCAGTACTTC.

This clonotype was seen more than once but under ten times. The chain joins TRBV19 to TRBJ2-1, with 11 bases aligning to TRBD2. Looked up from germline, CDR1 is LNHDA and CDR2 is SQIVND (reference sequence). Trimming cost V 2 bases and J 7 bases; bases outside gene matches: 4. This CDR3 contains 15 residues. The CDR3 sequence is CASSITSGGRNEQFF. The CDR3 DNA reads TGTGCCAGTAGTATAACTAGCGGGGGTCGGAATGAGCAGTTCTTC.

To note about this clonotype: A read error may be the cause here, since a much bigger clone is one base away. J is TRBJ2-3 and V is TRBV11-2; possibly TRBD1 for D (5 bases). Germline assignment: CDR1 SGHAT and CDR2 FQNNGV. V shed 6 bases and J shed 4 bases, with 14 bases lying between them. The CDR3 spans 14 residues. The CDR3 sequence: CASRLAGRADTQYF. The DNA of the CDR3 is TGTGCCAGCAGGCTGGCAGGGCGCGCAGATACGCAGTATTTT.

This clonotype was counted a few times. The J gene is TRBJ2-7, the V gene TRBV4-1, with TRBD1 matching 10 bases. The CDR3 length is 15 residues. Germline assignment: CDR1 MGHRA and CDR2 YSYEKL. Trimming took 2 bases from V and 0 from J; bases not matched to a gene: 1. CDR3 sequence reads: CASSQRTGGSYEQYF. The CDR3 nucleotides read TGCGCCAGCAGCCAAAGGACAGGGGGCTCCTACGAGCAGTACTTC.

The table lists this clonotype with many counts. The chain recombines TRBV9 with TRBJ2-1, with 8 bases aligning to TRBD2. Germline lookup yields CDR1 SGDLS and CDR2 YYNGEE. The CDR3 length is 16 residues. V lost 3 bases and J lost 3; bases outside the gene matches: 8. The CDR3 protein is CASSGLRGANYNEQFF. CDR3 nucleotides: TGTGCCAGCAGCGGGCTGCGGGGGGCCAACTACAATGAGCAGTTCTTC.

This clonotype was recorded a few times. This chain connects TRBV2 to TRBJ2-1; TRBD2 matches at 11 bases. Per germline, CDR1 SNHLY and CDR2 FYNNEI. The CDR3 is 16 amino acids. J was trimmed by 2 bases and V by 7 bases; bases with no gene match: 7. The DNA for the CDR3 is TGTGCCAGCACCGAGAGACTAGCGGGGACCTACAATGAGCAGTTCTTC. Protein sequence: CASTERLAGTYNEQFF. Using reference TRBV2 and TRBJ2-1 for the parts outside the CDR3, the full variable domain is EPEVTQTPSHQVTQMGQEVILRCVPISNHLYFYWYRQILGQKVEFLVSFYNNEISEKSEIFDDQFSVERPDGSNFTLKIRSTKLEDSAMYFCASTERLAGTYNEQFFGPGTRLTVL.

Comment on this clonotype: At one end the junction does not follow the germline gene, possibly because of a read error. This chain uses TRBV11-2 with TRBJ1-2; D might be TRBD1 (5 bases). Germline loops: CDR1 SGHAT, CDR2 FQNNGV. The CDR3 is made up of 13 amino acids. CDR3 residues: CASFGREREDYAF. The DNA for the CDR3 is TGTGCCAGCTTCGGCAGGGAGAGGGAGGACTACGCCTTC.

This clonotype was counted ten times or more. The genes are TRBV4-3 and TRBJ2-3; TRBD1 might be the D (6 bases). The CDR3 extends over 15 amino acids. Trimming took 0 bases from V and 4 from J, leaving 11 bases between them. The germline V gene has CDR1 LGHNA and CDR2 YSLEER. The CDR3, as DNA: TGCGCCAGCAGCCAAGAGGACAGACGGTCAGATACGCAGTATTTT. Encoded protein: CASSQEDRRSDTQYF.